This T cell receptor beta chain was recorded in a study of T cells in narcolepsy. Here immunoSEQ multiplex PCR was the method, and the copy in TCRdb shows in-frame clones only, minus some. The table includes about 35,000 clones, around 80% detected once. For this clone: The antigen remains unidentified.

Germline V gene sequence: CDR1 SGDLS, CDR2 YYNGEE. CDR3 size: 18 residues. Trimming took off 4 bases at V and 0 bases at J, with 19 bases between the two ends. Study outcomes and limitations: Autoreactive clonotypes reportedly recurred in blood of same and different patients, not controls. Some memory CD4+ repertoires had no autoreactive clone sequences. HCRT-specific and TRIB2-specific autoreactive clonotypes appeared among same-patient CSF and blood CD4+ clonotypes.

The clonotype comes from a human donor in good health. This chain connects TRBV9 to TRBJ1-4, with a tentative D call TRBD1 (6 bases). Sequenced material: memory (CD45RA-) CD4+ T cells from blood. This CDR3 is CASSTGTPVFATNEKLFF. The CDR3 nucleotides are TGTGCCAGCAGCACCGGGACACCAGTCTTTGCAACTAATGAAAAACTGTTTTTT. Based on the CDR3 plus reference TRBV9 and TRBJ1-4, the full variable domain is DSGVTQTPKHLITATGQRVTLRCSPRSGDLSVYWYQQSLDQGLQFLIQYYNGEERAKGNILERFSAQQFPDLHSELNLSSLELGDSALYFCASSTGTPVFATNEKLFFGSGTQLSVL.